Listed here is a single TCR beta chain. The antigen is undetermined. The sample comes from a study of CD8 T cells in ankylosing spondylitis. TCRdb recomputed calls from the 5' RACE reads with MiXCR, one row per CDR3 protein. There are just under 550,000 distinct CDR3 sequences in the sample; roughly 13% occur only once, and about 6.8% lies in the top ten. Regarding the study as a whole: Ankylosing spondylitis blood seemed to carry a telltale TCR beta motif made of several highly homologous variants. The disease-linked clones had a CD8+ phenotype and low blood frequencies. Researchers reportedly found disease-linked clones significantly enriched in matched ankylosing spondylitis synovial fluid.

Sequenced sample: blood, either unsorted or a sorted T cell fraction (not recorded which). The clonotype originates from a male donor with ankylosing spondylitis.

The CDR3 nucleotides read TGCGCCAGCAGCTTGGCTCTAAACAGGGCTGAAGCTTTCTTT. Translated, it gives CASSLALNRAEAFF. V gene TRBV5-1 combines with J gene TRBJ1-1; D might be TRBD1 (6 bases). V shed 0 bases and J shed 6 bases, with 12 bases lying between them. Germline CDR1 and CDR2: SGHRS and YFSETQ. This CDR3 is 14 amino acids long.